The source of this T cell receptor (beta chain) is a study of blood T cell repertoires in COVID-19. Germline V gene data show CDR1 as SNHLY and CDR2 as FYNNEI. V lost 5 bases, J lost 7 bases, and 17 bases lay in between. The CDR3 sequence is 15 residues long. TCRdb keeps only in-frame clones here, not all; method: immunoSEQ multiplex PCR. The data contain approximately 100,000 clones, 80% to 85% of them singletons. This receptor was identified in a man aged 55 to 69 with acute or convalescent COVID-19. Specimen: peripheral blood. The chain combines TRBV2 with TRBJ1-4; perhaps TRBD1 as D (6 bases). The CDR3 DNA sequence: TGTGCCAGCAGTCCTGGACAGCACGGAGGTGAAAAACTGTTTTTT. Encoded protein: CASSPGQHGGEKLFF.